This TCR beta chain was observed in a study of lymphopenia after photon versus proton radiotherapy. Findings and limits, study-wide: Proton therapy kept repertoires fairly stable, unlike photons, which gained effector/memory cells. Larger post-nadir TCR diversity loss correlated inversely with survival in deceased patients. After the lymphocyte nadir, photon-treated repertoires showed oligoclonal expansion, especially of CD8+ Temra cells.

Germline V gene lookup returns CDR1 SSHAT and CDR2 FNYEAQ (reference sequence). V lost 5 bases and J lost 0; bases outside the gene matches: 3. CDR3 length equals 15 residues. Turning to this clone: The antigen is unknown.

The data were produced by immunoSEQ multiplex PCR, yet TCRdb's version contains in-frame clones alone and is incomplete. The sample lists approximately 30,000 clones, around 83% occurring once. The chain carries TRBV7-7 and TRBJ2-7, with TRBD2 identical over 11 bases. The sample in question was peripheral blood, obtained from a patient treated with photon-based radiotherapy. The receptor was derived from a woman aged 45-65 years with pancreatic cancer. The CDR3 reads CASSPGLADSYEQYF. The CDR3 DNA follows: TGTGCCAGCAGCCCGGGACTAGCGGACTCCTACGAGCAGTACTTC.